The 7 T cell receptor beta chains below all came from one sample that was sequenced in a study of CD8 T cells in ankylosing spondylitis. A single record per CDR3 protein comes from TCRdb applying MiXCR to the 5' RACE reads. The repertoire holds fewer than 150,000 distinct CDR3 sequences, with roughly 6.6% as singletons. The sequenced sample was blood, either unsorted or a sorted T cell fraction (not recorded which). The receptor set was obtained from a female donor with ankylosing spondylitis or in good health (not recorded which).

This clonotype was seen a few times. This chain links TRBV7-9 with TRBJ2-5; no definite D call. CDR1 and CDR2 from the germline V gene are SEHNR and FQNEAQ (reference sequence). There are 14 residues in the CDR3. V was trimmed by 2 bases and J by 5 bases, leaving 12 bases between them. The CDR3 coding sequence is TGTGCCAGCAGCTTATACAGCCAAAAGGAGACCCAGTACTTC. It is translated as CASSLYSQKETQYF.

Ten or more counts support this clonotype. This sequence joins TRBV12-3 or TRBV12-4 and TRBJ2-2; TRBD1 is a possible D gene (5 bases). This CDR3 contains 13 residues. V was cut by 3 bases and J by 6 bases, with 8 bases left in between. CDR3 loop: CASSFPGSGELFF. DNA of the CDR3: TGTGCCAGCAGTTTTCCAGGGTCCGGGGAGCTGTTTTTT.

This clonotype came up many times. J is TRBJ2-7 and V is TRBV6-1, with D hard to call. The length of the CDR3 is 15 residues. The V end lost 3 bases, the J end lost 0 bases, and 12 bases lay between the germline ends. The germline CDR1 and CDR2 sequences are MNHNS and SASEGT. CDR3 sequence reads: CASSDWPTSSYEQYF. CDR3 nucleotides: TGTGCCAGCAGTGACTGGCCGACGAGCTCCTACGAGCAGTACTTC.

This clonotype was counted many times. V is TRBV5-1 and J is TRBJ2-1; 7 nucleotides match TRBD2. V lost 7 bases and J lost 0; bases outside the gene matches: 13. The CDR3 is made up of 17 amino acids. Germline CDR1 reads SGHRS; CDR2 reads YFSETQ. Here the CDR3 DNA reads TGCGCCAGCTTTCGTCGTCCGGGGGAGGGCTCCTACAATGAGCAGTTCTTC. As protein: CASFRRPGEGSYNEQFF.

In this sample, this clonotype turned up many times. CDR3 bases: TGCAGTGCTAGAAGTACTAGCGGGGGGGACCAAGAGACCCAGTACTTC. The encoded protein is CSARSTSGGDQETQYF. The rearrangement links TRBV20-1 to TRBJ2-5, with 13 nucleotides matching TRBD2. The CDR3 is 16 residues long. Per the germline V gene, CDR1 is DFQATT and CDR2 is SNEGSKA (reference sequence). V shed 2 bases, J shed 0 bases, and the junction held 3 bases outside the gene matches.

The rearrangement uses TRBV30 and TRBJ2-7, with 7 bases that match TRBD2. Germline lookup yields CDR1 GTSNPN and CDR2 SVGIG (reference sequence). Trimming at V came to 0 bases and at J to 7 bases, leaving 6 bases not matched to a gene. The CDR3 contains 13 residues. The CDR3 nucleotides are TGTGCCTGGAGTGTACCCTTGGGGGGGGAGCAGTACTTC. This codes for CAWSVPLGGEQYF.

This clonotype was recorded at least ten times. The rearrangement uses TRBV20-1 and TRBJ2-7; no definite D call. V lost 0 bases to trimming and J lost 7 bases, with 22 bases between them. The CDR3 is 16 residues long. In germline, CDR1 is DFQATT, CDR2 SNEGSKA (reference sequence). The CDR3 loop is CSARDAEPLLSREQYF. The CDR3, as DNA: TGCAGTGCTAGAGATGCGGAGCCCCTCCTGAGTCGAGAGCAGTACTTC.